Presented here are 5 T cell receptor beta chains from one specimen sequenced in a study of early T cells in non-severe SARS-CoV-2 infection. TCRdb ran MiXCR on the 5' RACE reads and lists one entry per CDR3 protein. The sample lists 20,000 to 30,000 distinct CDR3 sequences, roughly 4.1% occurring once. The sample taken for sequencing was whole blood. These receptor sequences come from an adult who was a healthcare worker with PCR-confirmed SARS-CoV-2 infection or an uninfected control (not recorded which).

This clonotype was recorded only once. The V gene is TRBV20-1, the J gene TRBJ1-4, with D unclear. CDR1 and CDR2 from the germline V gene are DFQATT and SNEGSKA (reference sequence). Trimming left V 3 bases short and J 8 bases short, with 10 bases between. The CDR3 runs to 12 residues. The CDR3 nucleotides are TGCAGTGCTAGCGGGGAGGGAGAAAAACTGTTTTTT. It codes for CSASGEGEKLFF.

In its sample, this clonotype was seen a few times. This rearrangement joins TRBV5-1 to TRBJ2-5; D call uncertain. The CDR3 runs 13 residues. V was trimmed by 3 bases and J by 2 bases, leaving 8 bases between them. The germline V gene has CDR1 SGHRS and CDR2 YFSETQ. This CDR3 reads CASSSLPQETQYF. The CDR3 DNA follows: TGCGCCAGCAGCTCCCTACCACAAGAGACCCAGTACTTC.

In its sample, this clonotype was seen many times. The V call is TRBV5-4, the J call TRBJ1-1; 11 bases are a match to TRBD1. Germline-derived CDR1 and CDR2 are SGHNT and YYREEE (reference sequence). V dropped 0 bases and J dropped 8; count of bases not matched to a gene: 6. CDR3 length: 15 amino acids. In DNA, the CDR3 is TGTGCCAGCAGCTTGGCCGGGACAGGGGGAACGGAAGCTTTCTTT. Protein sequence: CASSLAGTGGTEAFF.

This clonotype appeared many times. V usage is TRBV7-6 and J usage is TRBJ2-5; 8 bases line up with TRBD1. Germline values: CDR1 SGHVS, CDR2 FNYEAQ. The CDR3 contains 14 residues. Trimming cost V 5 bases and J 5 bases; bases outside gene matches: 7. Written as DNA, the CDR3 is TGTGCCAGCAGCGCAACAGGGGGTCGGGAGACCCAGTACTTC. Its protein product is CASSATGGRETQYF.

This clonotype was counted many times. The chain has TRBV30 and TRBJ2-1; D is possibly TRBD2 (5 bases). The CDR3 runs to 15 residues. The germline V gene has CDR1 GTSNPN and CDR2 SVGIG (reference sequence). With 0 bases removed from V and 5 bases from J, the gap between germline ends came to 14 bases. The CDR3: CAWSVRGPNDNEQFF. The CDR3 DNA reads TGTGCCTGGAGTGTACGAGGGCCGAACGACAATGAGCAGTTCTTC.